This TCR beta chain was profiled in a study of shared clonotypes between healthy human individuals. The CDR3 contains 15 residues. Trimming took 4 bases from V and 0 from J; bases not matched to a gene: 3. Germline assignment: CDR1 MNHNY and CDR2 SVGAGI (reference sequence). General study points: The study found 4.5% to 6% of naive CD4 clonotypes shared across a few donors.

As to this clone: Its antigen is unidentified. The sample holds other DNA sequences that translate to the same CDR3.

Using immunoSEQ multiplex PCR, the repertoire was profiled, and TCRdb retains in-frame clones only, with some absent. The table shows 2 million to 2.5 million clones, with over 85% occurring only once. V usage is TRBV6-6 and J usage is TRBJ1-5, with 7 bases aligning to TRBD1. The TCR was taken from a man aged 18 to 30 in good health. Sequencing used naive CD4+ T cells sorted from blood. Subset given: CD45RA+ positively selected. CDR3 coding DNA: TGTGCCAGCAGTTTCGGGACAGATAGCAATCAGCCCCAGCATTTT. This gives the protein CASSFGTDSNQPQHF.